The clone carrying this T cell receptor (beta chain) occurred a few times. Antigen unknown. This entry is derived from a study of identical twins. TCRdb reprocessed the 5' RACE reads with MiXCR, giving one entry per CDR3 protein. The repertoire holds 350,000 to 450,000 distinct CDR3 sequences, with around 20% as singletons. Every donor was a healthy Caucasian. Looked up from germline, CDR1 is MDHEN and CDR2 is SYDVKM. This CDR3 is 14 amino acids long. Trimming took 1 base from V and 6 from J; bases not matched to a gene: 4. General study points: Excess sharing between twins was weaker in beta out-of-frame sequences.

This rearrangement joins TRBV28 to TRBJ2-7; 9 bases agree with TRBD1. The receptor comes from a man in his fifties in good health. Source material: naive T cells sorted from blood. CDR3 sequence: CASSLYGTGLEQYF. The CDR3, as DNA: TGTGCCAGCAGTTTATACGGGACAGGGCTCGAGCAGTACTTC. Full variable domain (missing parts from reference TRBV28 and TRBJ2-7): DVKVTQSSRYLVKRTGEKVFLECVQDMDHENMFWYRQDPGLGLRLIYFSYDVKMKEKGDIPEGYSVSREKKERFSLILESASTNQTSMYLCASSLYGTGLEQYFGPGTRLTVT.